The 27 T cell receptor beta chains below come from one sample, sequenced in a study of T-cell reconstitution after alpha-beta-depleted transplantation in children (dated by TCRdb to about 2016). Library preparation used PCR. The listed sequencing device is Illumina HiSeq 2500. TCR library preparation used molecular barcoding, with unique molecular identifiers applied to normalize quantification of the TCRbeta repertoire. TCRdb trimmed public reads at Q25 via fastp, called clones via MiXCR and kept in-frame beta chains. One record per CDR3 amino acid sequence lists the most common genes and DNA. Within this sample are around 200,000 distinct CDR3 sequences, with approximately 7% of them counted one time only. In total, the top ten clones hold around 3.1% of the sample. The sample in question was PBMCs from the stem cell graft donor, obtained from the stem cell graft. Receptors were obtained from a human donor who donated a stem cell graft to a child with Wiskott-Aldrich syndrome.

This clonotype was detected ten times or more. V is TRBV29-1 and J is TRBJ2-1, with 10 bases identical to TRBD1. In germline, CDR1 is SQVTM, CDR2 ANQGSEA. The CDR3 loop spans 14 amino acids. J was trimmed by 4 bases and V by 8 bases; bases with no gene match: 8. CDR3: CSSLGDRGYNEQFF. The CDR3 DNA sequence: TGCAGCTCTTTGGGGGACAGGGGATACAATGAGCAGTTCTTC.

This clonotype was counted only a few times. V usage is TRBV5-1 and J usage is TRBJ2-7; TRBD2 aligns across 7 bases. This CDR3 is 14 amino acids long. V dropped 4 bases and J dropped 6; count of bases not matched to a gene: 10. Germline V gene lookup returns CDR1 SGHRS and CDR2 YFSETQ. DNA of the CDR3: TGCGCCAGCAGCCCTCTACCGGGGGGACTCGAGCAGTACTTC. This encodes CASSPLPGGLEQYF.

The chain recombines TRBV20-1 with TRBJ1-6, with unresolved D. The germline gives CDR1 DFQATT, CDR2 SNEGSKA (reference sequence). The CDR3 loop spans 14 amino acids. V shed 3 bases and J shed 8 bases, with 14 bases lying between them. The CDR3 DNA reads as TGCAGTGCTAGTTCTGGGAGCGAGTATTCACCCCTCCACTTT. As protein: CSASSGSEYSPLHF.

At least ten counts were recorded for this clonotype. The chain has TRBV14 and TRBJ1-6; D gene unclear. Germline V gene lookup returns CDR1 SGHDN and CDR2 FVKESK. The CDR3 length is 14 residues. V was clipped by 0 bases and J by 11 bases, with 11 bases between them. CDR3 sequence: CASSQDGRGPPLHF. The CDR3 nucleotides are TGTGCCAGCAGCCAAGATGGACGAGGTCCACCCCTCCACTTT.

This clonotype has ten or more counts. This chain uses TRBV5-5 with TRBJ2-1; D possibly uses TRBD1 or TRBD2 (5 bases each). This CDR3 has 17 amino acids. Germline values: CDR1 SGHKS, CDR2 YYEKEE (reference sequence). Trimming took 0 bases from V and 1 from J, leaving 14 bases between them. CDR3: CASSLAGGEGSYNEQFF. In DNA form, the CDR3 reads TGTGCCAGCAGCTTGGCTGGGGGAGAAGGGTCCTACAATGAGCAGTTCTTC.

Many counts were recorded for this clonotype. The V call is TRBV15, the J call TRBJ1-5; a weak D match, TRBD1 (5 bases). The CDR3 is 14 amino acids. The V gene lost 5 bases and the J gene lost 4 bases, with 12 bases spanning the gap. In germline, CDR1 is LNHNV, CDR2 YYDKDF (reference sequence). CDR3 nucleotide sequence: TGTGCCACCAGCGGTGGGACGGCGAATCAGCCCCAGCATTTT. It translates to CATSGGTANQPQHF.

This clonotype showed up many times. The gene calls are TRBV5-5 and TRBJ2-1; 9 bases are shared with TRBD2. CDR1 is SGHKS, CDR2 YYEKEE, per germline (reference sequence). The CDR3 spans 16 residues. After removal of 4 bases from V and 7 bases from J, the junction contained 12 bases not matched to a gene. This CDR3 reads CASSGPGTSSNNEQFF. CDR3 bases: TGTGCCAGCAGCGGGCCCGGGACTAGCTCTAATAATGAGCAGTTCTTC.

This clonotype was observed at least ten times. This rearrangement joins TRBV5-6 to TRBJ2-1; 10 positions agree with TRBD1. CDR1 SGHDT and CDR2 YYEEEE come from the germline V gene. This CDR3 is built from 16 residues. Unmatched junction bases numbered 9, after V lost 1 base and J lost 8 bases. The CDR3 protein is CASSLLGTGEVDEQFF. CDR3 sequence (DNA): TGTGCCAGCAGCTTGCTAGGGACAGGGGAGGTCGATGAGCAGTTCTTC.

This clonotype was counted ten times or more. The chain has TRBV20-1 and TRBJ1-1; 8 bases are a match to TRBD1. Germline CDR1 reads DFQATT; CDR2 reads SNEGSKA (reference sequence). V trimming: 0 bases; J trimming: 3 bases; junction bases outside the gene matches: 6. The CDR3 length is 15 residues. CDR3 region: CSAREAGGAYTEAFF. Written as DNA, the CDR3 is TGCAGTGCTAGAGAGGCAGGGGGCGCGTACACTGAAGCTTTCTTT.

The table lists this clonotype with many counts. V and J are TRBV29-1 and TRBJ2-5; 7 nucleotides line up with TRBD1. The CDR3 is made up of 12 amino acids. V trimming: 5 bases; J trimming: 5 bases; junction bases outside the gene matches: 5. Germline loops: CDR1 SQVTM, CDR2 ANQGSEA. As DNA, the CDR3 is TGCAGCGTTCGCCTCAGGGGGGAGACCCAGTACTTC. Protein: CSVRLRGETQYF.

This clonotype showed up just a few times. The chain has TRBV3-1 and TRBJ1-1; a possible D gene is TRBD1 (6 bases). This CDR3 is 17 amino acids long. V lost 1 base and J lost 1, with 16 bases in between. Germline CDR1 LGHDT, CDR2 YNNKEL (reference sequence). Here the CDR3 reads CASSQAASRGANTEAFF. The CDR3 coding sequence is TGTGCCAGCAGCCAAGCTGCGTCCAGGGGCGCGAACACTGAAGCTTTCTTT.

The V call is TRBV11-2, the J call TRBJ1-1, with TRBD1 matching 10 bases. From germline, CDR1 is SGHAT and CDR2 FQNNGV. The CDR3 is 18 amino acids. V shed 5 bases, J shed 0 bases, and the junction held 12 bases outside the gene matches. The CDR3 bases are TGTGCCAGCAGCACCCGACAGGGGGCGAGGACCTTGAACACTGAAGCTTTCTTT. Its translation is CASSTRQGARTLNTEAFF.

This clonotype showed up many times. The genes are TRBV12-3 or TRBV12-4 and TRBJ2-1, with D perhaps TRBD2 (5 bases). V was pared by 3 bases and J by 0 bases, with 9 bases between. The CDR3 runs to 15 residues. CDR3 nucleotides: TGTGCCAGCAGTTTTCGAGGGAGCTCCTACAATGAGCAGTTCTTC. It is translated as CASSFRGSSYNEQFF.

The sample holds a few counts of this clonotype. The chain uses TRBV11-3 and TRBJ1-1; no reliable D call. Germline CDR1 reads SGHNT; CDR2 reads YENEEA. The CDR3 runs to 13 residues. Deletions cut 4 bases from V and 1 base from J, with 7 bases between. CDR3 nucleotides: TGTGCCAGCAGCTGGGGTAAGAACACTGAAGCTTTCTTT. It yields the protein CASSWGKNTEAFF.

Concerning this clonotype: A much more abundant neighbour one base away suggests this may be a read error. The chain employs TRBV7-6 and TRBJ2-1; TRBD2 matches 14 bases. V gave up 5 bases and J gave up 10 bases; unmatched junction bases: 16. Germline V gives CDR1 SGHVS, CDR2 FNYEAQ. The CDR3 contains 18 residues. The CDR3 spells CASSLLFPGTSGRNEQFF. The CDR3 nucleotides read TGTGCCAGCAGCCTCTTATTCCCCGGGACTAGCGGGAGAAACGAGCAGTTCTTC.

There are many counts of this clonotype. This rearrangement joins TRBV12-3 or TRBV12-4 to TRBJ1-2; D is possibly TRBD1 (5 bases). The V end was cut by 4 bases, the J end by 4 bases, with 13 bases between. This CDR3 has 14 residues. The CDR3 nucleotides read TGTGCCAGCAGTTCCCGGGGGACGGGCTATGGCTACACCTTC. Amino acid sequence: CASSSRGTGYGYTF.

Ten or more counts support this clonotype. V usage is TRBV7-8 and J usage is TRBJ1-2, with 8 positions matching TRBD1. Germline assignment: CDR1 SGHVS and CDR2 FQNEAQ. The CDR3 consists of 17 residues. Unmatched junction bases numbered 17, after V lost 5 bases and J lost 6 bases. The CDR3 nucleotides read TGTGCCAGCAGCCCCGGGACAGGCCACCTCAAAGGGGATGGCTACACCTTC. Its protein is CASSPGTGHLKGDGYTF.

This clonotype was found many times. The chain has TRBV10-3 and TRBJ1-2; D might be TRBD1 (5 bases). The germline gives CDR1 ENHRY, CDR2 SYGVKD. CDR3 length equals 12 residues. Trimming took off 3 bases at V and 6 bases at J, with 8 bases between the two ends. The CDR3 here is CAISEGANGYTF. The CDR3 DNA sequence: TGTGCCATCAGTGAAGGGGCGAATGGCTACACCTTC.

This clonotype was detected only a few times. The rearrangement joins TRBV6-1 to TRBJ2-5, with D maybe TRBD2 (5 bases). CDR1 and CDR2 from the germline V gene are MNHNS and SASEGT. The CDR3 has 13 amino acids. V dropped 7 bases and J dropped 3 bases, with 12 bases sitting between them. The CDR3: CASKRRSKETQYF. CDR3 sequence (DNA): TGTGCCAGCAAACGGAGGTCGAAAGAGACCCAGTACTTC.

This clonotype was observed a handful of times. The chain recombines TRBV12-3 or TRBV12-4 with TRBJ2-6; 9 nucleotides agree with TRBD1. This CDR3 contains 19 residues. V lost 8 bases, J lost 3 bases, and 17 bases stayed unmatched. The CDR3 DNA sequence: TGTGCCAGCTGTCTTCGTCCCGGGACAGGGTTGGGTGGGGCCAACGTCCTGACTTTC. Translated, it gives CASCLRPGTGLGGANVLTF.

This clonotype was counted ten times or more. The rearrangement uses TRBV20-1 and TRBJ1-1; possibly TRBD1 for D (5 bases). The CDR3 has 14 amino acids. Germline assignment: CDR1 DFQATT and CDR2 SNEGSKA (reference sequence). The germline V and J ends were trimmed by 3 bases and 1 base, with 12 bases remaining between them. In DNA form, the CDR3 reads TGCAGTGCTAGTAGAGGGACGAGGAACACTGAAGCTTTCTTT. Encoded protein: CSASRGTRNTEAFF.

This chain links TRBV12-3 or TRBV12-4 with TRBJ2-5, with D possibly TRBD1 on 6 matching bases. The CDR3 spans 15 residues. The V end was cut by 5 bases, the J end by 0 bases, with 13 bases between. The CDR3 nucleotides are TGTGCCAGCAGTATCAAACAGGGTTACCAAGAGACCCAGTACTTC. Translation gives CASSIKQGYQETQYF.

This chain links TRBV5-1 with TRBJ1-4; 9 positions match TRBD1. Germline V gives CDR1 SGHRS, CDR2 YFSETQ. V was pared by 4 bases and J by 8 bases, with 9 bases of the junction left unmatched. This CDR3 is built from 15 residues. CDR3 in DNA: TGCGCCAGCAGCCAGGGACAGGGCATCAACGAAAAACTGTTTTTT. Protein sequence: CASSQGQGINEKLFF.

This clonotype was seen ten or more times. The V gene is TRBV29-1, the J gene TRBJ1-1, with a weak D call TRBD1 (5 bases). With 8 bases removed from V and 5 bases from J, the gap between germline ends came to 21 bases. The CDR3 extends over 14 amino acids. Germline CDR1 is SQVTM and CDR2 is ANQGSEA. For the CDR3, the DNA is TGCAGCTCCATTGGTGAGGGGTTTCGGACTGAAGCTTTCTTT. Translating gives CSSIGEGFRTEAFF.

The table lists this clonotype with many counts. J is TRBJ2-7 and V is TRBV6-1; D perhaps matches TRBD1 (5 bases). CDR3 length equals 15 residues. Germline assignment: CDR1 MNHNS and CDR2 SASEGT. With 5 bases removed from V and 3 bases from J, the gap between germline ends came to 17 bases. The chain's CDR3 is CASSITGNPSYEQYF. DNA of the CDR3: TGTGCCAGCAGTATTACAGGAAACCCCAGCTACGAGCAGTACTTC.

Many counts were recorded for this clonotype. The chain employs TRBV5-5 and TRBJ2-1, with 8 nucleotides matching TRBD1. Trimming removed 4 bases from V and 9 bases from J; junction bases left unmatched: 12. CDR3 length: 15 residues. Looked up from germline, CDR1 is SGHKS and CDR2 is YYEKEE (reference sequence). CDR3 in DNA: TGTGCCAGCAGCCTAACCGGGACAGGTTTAGGTGAGCAGTTCTTC. Protein: CASSLTGTGLGEQFF.

This chain links TRBV24-1 with TRBJ2-1, with 8 bases matching TRBD2. This CDR3 has 13 amino acids. The ends lost 7 bases at V and 4 bases at J; junction bases unmatched: 2. Germline V gene sequence: CDR1 KGHDR, CDR2 SFDVKD. Here the CDR3 DNA reads TGTGCCACCAGCGGGGGGGGGTACAATGAGCAGTTCTTC. As protein: CATSGGGYNEQFF.